The 28 T cell receptor beta chains below all came from one sample that was sequenced in a study of cytomegalovirus exposure and HLA in healthy donors. PCR primers comprised 60 Vbeta and 13 Jbeta primers. The table came from immunoSEQ multiplex PCR; TCRdb's copy has only in-frame clones and leaves some out. In the table there are 100,000 or so clones, 76% of which are singletons. The sequenced sample consisted of PBMCs. These receptors were obtained from a man in his forties in good health and CMV-seropositive.

J is TRBJ2-5 and V is TRBV2; 10 nucleotides line up with TRBD1. J lost 1 base, V lost 10 bases, and 12 bases had no gene match. The germline CDR1 and CDR2 sequences are SNHLY and FYNNEI. This CDR3 contains 16 residues. DNA of the CDR3: TGTGCCACCACCCATCGGGACAGGGGCCCCCAAGAGACCCAGTACTTC. Translated, it gives CATTHRDRGPQETQYF. Using reference TRBV2 and TRBJ2-5 for the parts outside the CDR3, the full variable domain is EPEVTQTPSHQVTQMGQEVILRCVPISNHLYFYWYRQILGQKVEFLVSFYNNEISEKSEIFDDQFSVERPDGSNFTLKIRSTKLEDSAMYFCATTHRDRGPQETQYFGPGTRLLVL.

V and J are TRBV14 and TRBJ1-1, with 7 bases identical to TRBD1. Germline assignment: CDR1 SGHDN and CDR2 FVKESK. CDR3 length equals 14 residues. With V trimmed by 4 bases and J by 3 bases, 5 bases remained unmatched. CDR3 in amino acids: CASSLGQAHTEAFF. The DNA of the CDR3 is TGTGCCAGCAGCCTCGGACAGGCTCACACTGAAGCTTTCTTT.

The rearrangement joins TRBV9 to TRBJ1-3, with 10 bases identical to TRBD1. Trimming removed 0 bases from V and 6 bases from J; junction bases left unmatched: 6. This CDR3 is built from 16 residues. The V gene's germline CDR1 is SGDLS and CDR2 YYNGEE. The CDR3 DNA is TGTGCCAGCAGCGTAGTCTCCGGGACAGGGGTAAACACCATATATTTT. This codes for CASSVVSGTGVNTIYF.

The chain has TRBV18 and TRBJ1-5; 10 bases map to TRBD1. Germline CDR1 reads KGHSH; CDR2 reads LQKENI. V gave up 2 bases and J gave up 5 bases; unmatched junction bases: 3. The CDR3 is made up of 15 amino acids. CDR3: CASSPGTGAHQPQHF. CDR3 coding DNA: TGTGCCAGCTCACCAGGGACAGGGGCACATCAGCCCCAGCATTTT.

The J gene is TRBJ2-7, the V gene TRBV7-6; TRBD2 might be the D (5 bases). The CDR3 consists of 12 residues. Trimming removed 2 bases from V and 5 bases from J, with 7 bases in between. CDR1 and CDR2 from the germline V gene are SGHVS and FNYEAQ. The CDR3: CASSLKRDEQYF. DNA for the CDR3: TGTGCCAGCAGCTTAAAGAGGGACGAGCAGTACTTC.

This clone was picked up a small number of times. This rearrangement joins TRBV29-1 to TRBJ2-1; 12 positions match TRBD2. This CDR3 has 15 amino acids. V shed 7 bases and J 5 bases; nucleotides not matched to a gene: 9. Per germline, CDR1 SQVTM and CDR2 ANQGSEA. This CDR3 is CSARGLAGGHNEQFF. CDR3 DNA: TGCAGCGCCCGGGGTCTAGCGGGAGGGCACAATGAGCAGTTCTTC.

The V gene is TRBV5-1, the J gene TRBJ2-3; 12 bases align to TRBD2. The CDR3 runs 16 residues. Losses at the gene ends were 4 bases for V and 2 bases for J; bases not matched to a gene: 5. Germline loops: CDR1 SGHRS, CDR2 YFSETQ. DNA of the CDR3: TGCGCCAGCAGCCAAGCTAGCGGGAGGGTCACAGATACGCAGTATTTT. Protein product: CASSQASGRVTDTQYF.

The genes are TRBV9 and TRBJ2-5, with 14 bases fitting TRBD2. Trimming took 3 bases from V and 5 from J; bases not matched to a gene: 3. From germline, CDR1 is SGDLS and CDR2 YYNGEE. CDR3 length: 15 amino acids. The chain's CDR3 is CASSGRLAGGETQYF. The CDR3 DNA is TGTGCCAGCAGCGGCCGACTAGCGGGGGGGGAGACCCAGTACTTC.

This clone has more than one count but fewer than ten. The J gene is TRBJ2-7, the V gene TRBV7-6; 10 positions agree with TRBD2. This CDR3 region has 12 residues. Germline values: CDR1 SGHVS, CDR2 FNYEAQ. V was pared by 6 bases and J by 7 bases, with 3 bases of the junction left unmatched. In nucleotides, the CDR3 is TGTGCCAGCAGATCACTAGCGGGGGAGCAGTACTTC. Its protein product is CASRSLAGEQYF. Variable domain in full (rest from reference TRBV7-6 and TRBJ2-7): GAGVSQSPRYKVTKRGQDVALRCDPISGHVSLYWYRQALGQGPEFLTYFNYEAQQDKSGLPNDRFSAERPEGSISTLTIQRTEQRDSAMYRCASRSLAGEQYFGPGTRLTVT.

The gene calls are TRBV2 and TRBJ2-7, with TRBD1 identical over 8 bases. V lost 8 bases and J lost 7; bases outside the gene matches: 10. The CDR3 covers 13 residues. Germline V gene sequence: CDR1 SNHLY, CDR2 FYNNEI. Here the CDR3 reads CASGWTGQGEQYF. The CDR3 nucleotides are TGTGCCAGCGGCTGGACAGGGCAAGGGGAGCAGTACTTC.

The V gene is TRBV9, the J gene TRBJ1-1, with a possible D match to TRBD1 (5 bases). Deletions cut 0 bases from V and 2 bases from J, with 8 bases between. Germline V gene data show CDR1 as SGDLS and CDR2 as YYNGEE. The CDR3 has 14 amino acids. The CDR3 DNA reads TGTGCCAGCAGCGTAGACGGGGGAAACACTGAAGCTTTCTTT. This sequence encodes CASSVDGGNTEAFF.

The CDR3 loop reads CAWSSPPDRAYEQYF. Here the CDR3 DNA reads TGTGCCTGGAGTTCTCCCCCAGACAGGGCCTACGAGCAGTACTTC. The gene calls are TRBV30 and TRBJ2-7; 7 nucleotides match TRBD1. The CDR3 has 15 residues. Per germline, CDR1 GTSNPN and CDR2 SVGIG (reference sequence). V trimming: 2 bases; J trimming: 2 bases; junction bases outside the gene matches: 9.

CDR3 sequence (DNA): TGTGCCAGCAGCGTCAGGGGGGCGGACGAGCAGTACTTC. As protein: CASSVRGADEQYF. V usage is TRBV7-2 and J usage is TRBJ2-7, with a weak D call TRBD1 (7 bases). The CDR3 consists of 13 residues. V gave up 5 bases and J gave up 5 bases, with 13 bases separating them. Germline V gene data show CDR1 as SGHTA and CDR2 as FQGNSA. Full variable domain (missing parts from reference TRBV7-2 and TRBJ2-7): GAGVSQSPSNKVTEKGKDVELRCDPISGHTALYWYRQSLGQGLEFLIYFQGNSAPDKSGLPSDRFSAERTGGSVSTLTIQRTQQEDSAVYLCASSVRGADEQYFGPGTRLTVT.

With regard to this clone: The sample holds other DNA sequences that translate to the same CDR3. The gene calls are TRBV11-3 and TRBJ2-3; 7 nucleotides align to TRBD1. This CDR3 contains 13 residues. Germline lookup yields CDR1 SGHNT and CDR2 YENEEA. J lost 4 bases, V lost 3 bases, and 1 base had no gene match. CDR3 nucleotide sequence: TGTGCCAGCAGCTTGCAGGGGGCAGATACGCAGTATTTT. Translation gives CASSLQGADTQYF.

This clone has just a few counts. This rearrangement joins TRBV10-2 to TRBJ2-7; D is perhaps TRBD2 (6 bases). The germline V gene encodes CDR1 WSHSY and CDR2 SAAADI. V lost 6 bases and J 6 bases, leaving 18 bases between the germline ends. The CDR3 sequence is 14 residues long. CDR3 loop: CASSGTSQSREQYF. For the CDR3, the DNA is TGCGCCAGCAGCGGGACTTCTCAGAGCCGCGAGCAGTACTTC.

This clone came up once. V usage is TRBV28 and J usage is TRBJ1-6; 8 bases agree with TRBD1. The germline V gene has CDR1 MDHEN and CDR2 SYDVKM. CDR3 size: 15 residues. V gave up 3 bases and J gave up 7 bases; unmatched junction bases: 5. In DNA form, the CDR3 reads TGTGCCAGCAGTTTTAGGACAGGGTCCAATTCACCCCTCCACTTT. This encodes CASSFRTGSNSPLHF.

The genes are TRBV5-1 and TRBJ2-3; D is uncertain. The germline gives CDR1 SGHRS, CDR2 YFSETQ. Trimming left V 2 bases short and J 0 bases short, with 7 bases between. The CDR3 contains 14 residues. Here the CDR3 reads CASSFLASTDTQYF. The CDR3 DNA reads TGCGCCAGCAGCTTCTTAGCTAGCACAGATACGCAGTATTTT. Filled out from reference TRBV5-1 and TRBJ2-3, the complete variable domain reads KAGVTQTPRYLIKTRGQQVTLSCSPISGHRSVSWYQQTPGQGLQFLFEYFSETQRNKGNFPGRFSGRQFSNSRSEMNVSTLELGDSALYLCASSFLASTDTQYFGPGTRLTVL.

V gene TRBV13 combines with J gene TRBJ2-2; 9 bases line up with TRBD2. Germline V gene sequence: CDR1 PRHDT, CDR2 FYEKMQ (reference sequence). CDR3 length: 15 residues. Losses at the gene ends were 6 bases for V and 1 base for J; bases not matched to a gene: 3. This CDR3 reads CASSPTSGNTGELFF. Written as DNA, the CDR3 is TGTGCCAGCAGTCCGACTAGCGGGAACACCGGGGAGCTGTTTTTT. The complete variable domain, with remaining parts taken from reference TRBV13 and TRBJ2-2, reads AAGVIQSPRHLIKEKRETATLKCYPIPRHDTVYWYQQGPGQDPQFLISFYEKMQSDKGSIPDRFSAQQFSDYHSELNMSSLELGDSALYFCASSPTSGNTGELFFGEGSRLTVL.

The chain carries TRBV7-9 and TRBJ2-4; a weak D match, TRBD2 (5 bases). This CDR3 has 14 amino acids. The germline V gene encodes CDR1 SEHNR and CDR2 FQNEAQ (reference sequence). V lost 0 bases and J 5 bases, leaving 8 bases between the germline ends. The CDR3 loop is CASSLAGIENIQYF. CDR3 DNA sequence: TGTGCCAGCAGCTTAGCCGGGATCGAAAACATTCAGTACTTC.

J is TRBJ1-6 and V is TRBV6-5; 8 positions match TRBD1. There are 15 residues in the CDR3. CDR1 MNHEY and CDR2 SVGAGI come from the germline V gene. V was pared by 7 bases and J by 9 bases, with 11 bases of the junction left unmatched. CDR3 coding DNA: TGTGCCAGCACAGGACAGGGCTACGGAAGTTCACCCCTCCACTTT. Translation gives CASTGQGYGSSPLHF.

This clone showed up just a few times. The rearrangement joins TRBV4-2 to TRBJ1-2; D is unresolved. CDR3 length: 16 amino acids. Germline V gives CDR1 LGHNA, CDR2 YNFKEQ. V was clipped by 5 bases and J by 6 bases, with 22 bases between them. DNA of the CDR3: TGTGCCAGCAGCTACCATGGGGAGGGCGACCCGCATGGCTACACCTTC. The encoded protein is CASSYHGEGDPHGYTF.

This chain joins TRBV28 and TRBJ1-5; 8 bases match TRBD1. Germline V lookup: CDR1 MDHEN, CDR2 SYDVKM. J was trimmed by 6 bases and V by 7 bases; bases with no gene match: 8. CDR3 length equals 14 residues. The DNA of the CDR3 is TGTGCCAGCACCCTTACAGGGGGGCGTCAGCCCCAGCATTTT. It specifies CASTLTGGRQPQHF.

The CDR3 bases are TGTGCCAGCAGCTCCGGGAGGACCGCAGATACGCAGTATTTT. Encoded protein: CASSSGRTADTQYF. The chain uses TRBV7-2 and TRBJ2-3, with 7 nucleotides matching TRBD2. Germline CDR1 is SGHTA and CDR2 is FQGNSA. The CDR3 extends over 14 amino acids. V trimming: 4 bases; J trimming: 4 bases; junction bases outside the gene matches: 5.

For this clone: One junction end disagrees with the germline gene, perhaps due to a read error. The chain recombines TRBV7-9 with TRBJ1-2; D possibly corresponds to TRBD1 (5 bases). This CDR3 has 15 amino acids. CDR1 is SEHNR and CDR2 is FQNEAQ in the germline V gene (reference sequence). The CDR3 coding sequence is TGTTCCAGCAGCTTTGGGGGGGGTGATGGATATGGCTACACCTTC. Its protein product is CSSSFGGGDGYGYTF.

The chain uses TRBV30 and TRBJ2-3, with TRBD2 matching 7 bases. The germline V gene encodes CDR1 GTSNPN and CDR2 SVGIG (reference sequence). V shed 2 bases and J 6 bases; nucleotides not matched to a gene: 8. The CDR3 is 14 amino acids. The CDR3 spells CAWSPGLGDDTQYF. CDR3 nucleotides: TGTGCCTGGAGTCCCGGACTAGGGGACGATACGCAGTATTTT.

V gene TRBV7-2 combines with J gene TRBJ2-1; 9 nucleotides match TRBD2. This CDR3 is built from 15 residues. V shed 2 bases and J 7 bases; nucleotides not matched to a gene: 6. CDR1 and CDR2 from the germline V gene are SGHTA and FQGNSA. Here the CDR3 DNA reads TGTGCCAGCAGCTTATTAGCGGGAGCTTTAAATGAGCAGTTCTTC. This sequence encodes CASSLLAGALNEQFF.

The chain is built from TRBV12-5 and TRBJ2-1; 11 positions agree with TRBD2. The length of the CDR3 is 22 residues. The trim removed 2 bases at V and 0 bases at J, leaving 18 bases unmatched. Germline CDR1 and CDR2: LGHNT and FRNRAP. This CDR3 reads CASGLMPSKTSGALFSYNEQFF. The CDR3 DNA reads TGTGCTAGTGGTTTGATGCCTTCGAAGACTAGCGGGGCTTTATTCTCCTACAATGAGCAGTTCTTC.

This sequence joins TRBV25-1 and TRBJ1-6, with a weak D call TRBD1 (6 bases). CDR3 length: 14 residues. Trimming took 6 bases from V and 4 from J, leaving 10 bases between them. The germline V gene has CDR1 MGHDK and CDR2 SYGVNS. Written as DNA, the CDR3 is TGTGCCAGCAGGGGGACAAATTATAATTCACCCCTCCACTTT. This encodes CASRGTNYNSPLHF.